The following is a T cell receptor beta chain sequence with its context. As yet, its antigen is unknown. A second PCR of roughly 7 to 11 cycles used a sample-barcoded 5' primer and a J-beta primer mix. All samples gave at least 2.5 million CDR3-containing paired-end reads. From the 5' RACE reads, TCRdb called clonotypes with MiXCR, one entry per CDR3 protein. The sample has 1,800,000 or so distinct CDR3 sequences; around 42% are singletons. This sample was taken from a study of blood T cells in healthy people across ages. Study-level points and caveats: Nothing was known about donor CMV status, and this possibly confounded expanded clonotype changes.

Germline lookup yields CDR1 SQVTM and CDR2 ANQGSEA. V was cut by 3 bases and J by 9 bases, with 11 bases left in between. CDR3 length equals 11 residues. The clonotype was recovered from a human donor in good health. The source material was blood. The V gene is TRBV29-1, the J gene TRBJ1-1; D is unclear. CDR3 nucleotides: TGCAGCGTTGAGGATGGATCTCAAGCTTTCTTT. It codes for CSVEDGSQAFF.